The clone carrying this TCR beta chain was recorded many times. The CDR3 sequence is 15 residues long. Trimming removed 5 bases from V and 0 bases from J, with 14 bases in between. Not a single patient had been given any form of treatment at any point before undergoing thyroid surgery. In the original processing: CDR3 differences across clinicopathological groups were used to build a distant-metastasis classifier for papillary thyroid cancer. TCRdb called clones again from the PCR reads with MiXCR. TCRdb's processing, not the authors' own work, is the source of the V and J calls. The sample holds about 15,000 clones, 32% seen once. These data belong to a study of metastatic and nonmetastatic thyroid tumors. Study context: Repertoire comparison spanned blood and tumor or nodule tissue of malignant and benign thyroid patients.

The sequenced sample was tumor tissue. This clonotype was obtained from a female donor with papillary thyroid cancer or a benign thyroid nodule (not recorded which). Some clones in this sample may be carry-over from other donors' samples. The chain employs TRBV12-3 or TRBV12-4 and TRBJ2-7; tentative D call: TRBD2 (6 bases). As DNA, the CDR3 is TGTGCCAGCAGTCCGGGGGACGGGTTCTCCTACGAGCAGTACTTC. The encoded protein is CASSPGDGFSYEQYF.